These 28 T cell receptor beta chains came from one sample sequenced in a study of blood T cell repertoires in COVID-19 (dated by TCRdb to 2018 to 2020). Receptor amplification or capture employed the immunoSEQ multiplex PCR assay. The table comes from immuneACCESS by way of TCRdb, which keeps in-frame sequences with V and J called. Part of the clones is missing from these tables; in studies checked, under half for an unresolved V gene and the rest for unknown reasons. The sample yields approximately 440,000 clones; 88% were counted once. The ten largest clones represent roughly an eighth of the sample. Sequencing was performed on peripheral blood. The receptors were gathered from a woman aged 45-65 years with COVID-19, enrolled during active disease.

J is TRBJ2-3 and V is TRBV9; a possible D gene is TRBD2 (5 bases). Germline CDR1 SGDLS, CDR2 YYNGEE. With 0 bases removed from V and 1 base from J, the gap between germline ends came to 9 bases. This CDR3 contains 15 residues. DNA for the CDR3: TGTGCCAGCAGCGTAGGGCCCGGGGGCACAGATACGCAGTATTTT. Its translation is CASSVGPGGTDTQYF. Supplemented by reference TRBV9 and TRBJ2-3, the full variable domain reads DSGVTQTPKHLITATGQRVTLRCSPRSGDLSVYWYQQSLDQGLQFLIQYYNGEERAKGNILERFSAQQFPDLHSELNLSSLELGDSALYFCASSVGPGGTDTQYFGPGTRLTVL.

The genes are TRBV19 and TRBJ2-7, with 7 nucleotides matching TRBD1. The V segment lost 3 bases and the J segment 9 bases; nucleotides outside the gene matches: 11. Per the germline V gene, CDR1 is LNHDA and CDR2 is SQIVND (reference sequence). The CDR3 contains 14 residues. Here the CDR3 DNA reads TGTGCCAGTAGTATCGGGACAGACCTTGTTTTGCAGTACTTC. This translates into CASSIGTDLVLQYF. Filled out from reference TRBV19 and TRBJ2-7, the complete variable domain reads DGGITQSPKYLFRKEGQNVTLSCEQNLNHDAMYWYRQDPGQGLRLIYYSQIVNDFQKGDIAEGYSVSREKKESFPLTVTSAQKNPTAFYLCASSIGTDLVLQYFGPGTRLTVT.

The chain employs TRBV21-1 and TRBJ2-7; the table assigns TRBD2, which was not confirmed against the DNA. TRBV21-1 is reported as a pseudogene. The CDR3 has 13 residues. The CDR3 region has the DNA TGTGCCAGCAGCCCCCGGGGGGGTTGCGAGCAGTACTTC. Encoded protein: CASSPRGGCEQYF.

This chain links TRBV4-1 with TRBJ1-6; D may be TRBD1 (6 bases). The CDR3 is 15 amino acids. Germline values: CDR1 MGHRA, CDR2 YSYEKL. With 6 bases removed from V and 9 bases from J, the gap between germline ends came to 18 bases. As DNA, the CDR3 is TGCGCCAGCAGGCCCGAGGGGCAGGGGATTTCACCCCTCCACTTT. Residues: CASRPEGQGISPLHF.

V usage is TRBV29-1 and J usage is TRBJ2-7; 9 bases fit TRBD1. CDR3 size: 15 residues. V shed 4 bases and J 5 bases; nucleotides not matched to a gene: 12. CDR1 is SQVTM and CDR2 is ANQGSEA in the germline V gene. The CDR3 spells CSVVTPGQGTHEQYF. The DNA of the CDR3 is TGCAGCGTTGTCACCCCGGGACAGGGAACTCACGAGCAGTACTTC.

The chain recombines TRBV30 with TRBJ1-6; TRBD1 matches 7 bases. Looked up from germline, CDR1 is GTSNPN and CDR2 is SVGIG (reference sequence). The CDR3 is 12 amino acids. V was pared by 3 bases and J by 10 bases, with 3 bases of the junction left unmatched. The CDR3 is CAWRGTASPLHF. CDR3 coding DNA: TGTGCCTGGAGGGGGACAGCCTCACCCCTCCACTTT.

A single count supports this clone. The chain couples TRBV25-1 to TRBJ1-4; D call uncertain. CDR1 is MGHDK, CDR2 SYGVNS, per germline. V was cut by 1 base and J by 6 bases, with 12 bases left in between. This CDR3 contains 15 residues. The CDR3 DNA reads TGTGCCAGCAGTGAATGGACTCTTACTTATGAAAAACTGTTTTTT. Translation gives CASSEWTLTYEKLFF.

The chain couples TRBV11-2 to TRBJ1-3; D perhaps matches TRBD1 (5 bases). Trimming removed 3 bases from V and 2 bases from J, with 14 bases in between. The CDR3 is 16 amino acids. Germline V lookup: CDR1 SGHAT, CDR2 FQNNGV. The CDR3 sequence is CASSLRGGEAGNTIYF. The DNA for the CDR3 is TGTGCCAGCAGCTTGCGGGGGGGGGAAGCTGGAAACACCATATATTTT.

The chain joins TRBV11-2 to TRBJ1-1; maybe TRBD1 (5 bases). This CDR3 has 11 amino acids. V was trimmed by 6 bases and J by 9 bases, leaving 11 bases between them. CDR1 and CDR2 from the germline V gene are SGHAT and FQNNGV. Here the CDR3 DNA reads TGTGCCAGCAGACGGGAGGGACAAGCTTTCTTT. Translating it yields CASRREGQAFF.

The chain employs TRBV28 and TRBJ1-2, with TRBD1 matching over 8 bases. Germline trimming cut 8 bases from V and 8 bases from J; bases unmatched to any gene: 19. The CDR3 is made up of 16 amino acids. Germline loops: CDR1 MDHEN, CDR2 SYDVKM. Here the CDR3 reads CASQRPGQVTSGGYTF. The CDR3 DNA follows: TGTGCCAGCCAAAGACCGGGACAGGTGACGTCGGGGGGCTACACCTTC.

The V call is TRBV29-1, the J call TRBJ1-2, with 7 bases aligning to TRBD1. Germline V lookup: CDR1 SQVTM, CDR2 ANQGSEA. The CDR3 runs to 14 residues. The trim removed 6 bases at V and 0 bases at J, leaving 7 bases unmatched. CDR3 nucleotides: TGCAGCGTGGGGCAGGGGGAGACTAACTATGGCTACACCTTC. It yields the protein CSVGQGETNYGYTF.

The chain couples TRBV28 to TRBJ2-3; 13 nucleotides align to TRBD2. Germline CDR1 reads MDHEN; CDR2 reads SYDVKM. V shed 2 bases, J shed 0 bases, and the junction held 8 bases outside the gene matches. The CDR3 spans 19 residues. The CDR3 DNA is TGTGCCAGCAGTTTAAGACTAGCGGGGGGATCAACTAGCACAGATACGCAGTATTTT. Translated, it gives CASSLRLAGGSTSTDTQYF. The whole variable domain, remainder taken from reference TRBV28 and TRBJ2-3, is DVKVTQSSRYLVKRTGEKVFLECVQDMDHENMFWYRQDPGLGLRLIYFSYDVKMKEKGDIPEGYSVSREKKERFSLILESASTNQTSMYLCASSLRLAGGSTSTDTQYFGPGTRLTVL.

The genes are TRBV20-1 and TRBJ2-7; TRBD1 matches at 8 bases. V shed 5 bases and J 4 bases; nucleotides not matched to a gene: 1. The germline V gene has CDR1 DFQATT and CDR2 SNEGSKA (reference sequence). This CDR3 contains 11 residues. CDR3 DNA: TGCAGTGCTTACAGGGGGTACGAGCAGTACTTC. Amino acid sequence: CSAYRGYEQYF.

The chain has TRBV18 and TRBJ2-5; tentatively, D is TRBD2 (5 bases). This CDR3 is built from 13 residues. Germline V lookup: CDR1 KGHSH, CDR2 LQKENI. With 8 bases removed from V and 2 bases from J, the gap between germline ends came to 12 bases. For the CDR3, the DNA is TGTGCCAGCGGCCGGGAAGTACAAGAGACCCAGTACTTC. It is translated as CASGREVQETQYF.

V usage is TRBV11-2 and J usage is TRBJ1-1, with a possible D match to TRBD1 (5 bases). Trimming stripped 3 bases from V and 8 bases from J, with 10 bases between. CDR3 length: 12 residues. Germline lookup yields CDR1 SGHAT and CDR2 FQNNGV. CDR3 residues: CASSLDNSEAFF. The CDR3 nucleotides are TGTGCCAGCAGCTTGGACAATTCAGAAGCTTTCTTT.

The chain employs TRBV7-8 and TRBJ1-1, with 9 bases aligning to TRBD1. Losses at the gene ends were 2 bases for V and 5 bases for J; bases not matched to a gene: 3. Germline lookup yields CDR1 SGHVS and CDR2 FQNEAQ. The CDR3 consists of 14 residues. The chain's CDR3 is CASSLTGGATEAFF. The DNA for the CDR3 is TGTGCCAGCAGCTTAACAGGGGGCGCGACTGAAGCTTTCTTT.

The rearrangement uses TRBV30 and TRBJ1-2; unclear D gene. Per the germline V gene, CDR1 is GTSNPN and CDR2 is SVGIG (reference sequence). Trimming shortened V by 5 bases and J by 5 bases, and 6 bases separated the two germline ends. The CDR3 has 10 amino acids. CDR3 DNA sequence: TGTGCCTGGGGGTATTATGGCTACACCTTC. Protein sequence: CAWGYYGYTF.

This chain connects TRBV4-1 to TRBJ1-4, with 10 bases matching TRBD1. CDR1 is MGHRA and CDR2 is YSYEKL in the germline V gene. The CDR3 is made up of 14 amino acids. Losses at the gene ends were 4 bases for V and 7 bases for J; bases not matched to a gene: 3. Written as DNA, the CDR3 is TGCGCCAGCAGCCCCGGGACAGGGGTTGAAAAACTGTTTTTT. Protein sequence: CASSPGTGVEKLFF.

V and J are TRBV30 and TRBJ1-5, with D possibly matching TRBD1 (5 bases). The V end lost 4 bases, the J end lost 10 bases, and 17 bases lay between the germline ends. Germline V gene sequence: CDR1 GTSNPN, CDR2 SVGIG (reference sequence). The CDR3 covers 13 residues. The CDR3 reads CAWMTRGAGPQHF. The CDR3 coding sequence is TGTGCCTGGATGACACGTGGGGCCGGACCCCAGCATTTT.

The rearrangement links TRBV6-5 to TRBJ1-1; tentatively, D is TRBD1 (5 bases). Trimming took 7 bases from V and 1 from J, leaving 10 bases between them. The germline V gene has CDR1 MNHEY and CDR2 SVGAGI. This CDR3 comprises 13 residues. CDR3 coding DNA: TGTGCCAGCAATACGCAGGGGAACACTGAAGCTTTCTTT. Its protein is CASNTQGNTEAFF.

The CDR3 here is CASSQGHLGFGGNTEAFF. CDR3 DNA: TGTGCCAGCAGCCAAGGCCATCTGGGTTTTGGCGGGAACACTGAAGCTTTCTTT. V and J are TRBV3-1 (or the pseudogene TRBV3-2) and TRBJ1-1; D gene uncertain. V was pared by 1 base and J by 1 base, with 19 bases between. CDR3 length: 18 residues. Germline loops: CDR1 LGHDT, CDR2 YNNKEL (reference sequence).

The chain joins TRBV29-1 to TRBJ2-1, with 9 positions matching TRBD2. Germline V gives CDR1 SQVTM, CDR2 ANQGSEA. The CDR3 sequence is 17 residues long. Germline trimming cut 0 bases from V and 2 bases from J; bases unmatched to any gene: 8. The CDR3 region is CSVEDLQAGGAYNEQFF. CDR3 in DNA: TGCAGCGTTGAAGATCTGCAAGCGGGGGGTGCCTACAATGAGCAGTTCTTC.

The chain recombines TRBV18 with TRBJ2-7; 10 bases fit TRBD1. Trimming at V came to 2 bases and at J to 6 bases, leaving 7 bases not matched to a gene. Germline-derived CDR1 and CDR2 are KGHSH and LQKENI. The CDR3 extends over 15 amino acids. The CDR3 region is CASSPLGTGAAEQYF. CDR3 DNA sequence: TGTGCCAGCTCACCATTGGGGACAGGGGCAGCCGAGCAGTACTTC.

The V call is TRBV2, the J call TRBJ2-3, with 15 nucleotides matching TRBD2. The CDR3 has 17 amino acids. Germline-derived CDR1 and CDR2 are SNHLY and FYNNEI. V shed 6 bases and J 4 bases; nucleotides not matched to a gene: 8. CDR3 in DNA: TGTGCCAGCAGGTGGACTAGCGGGGGGGCCTTGGCAGATACGCAGTATTTT. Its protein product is CASRWTSGGALADTQYF.

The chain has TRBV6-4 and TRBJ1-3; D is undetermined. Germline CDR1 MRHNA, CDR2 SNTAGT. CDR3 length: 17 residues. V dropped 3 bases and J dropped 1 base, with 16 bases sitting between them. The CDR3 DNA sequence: TGTGCCAGCAGTGAAGGTTATACAGAAGCATCTGGAAACACCATATATTTT. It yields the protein CASSEGYTEASGNTIYF.

In DNA form, the CDR3 reads TGTGCCAGCAGCCAAGACCGAGGGACAGGGCAGCCGTCCTCCTACGAGCAGTACTTC. This translates into CASSQDRGTGQPSSYEQYF. The rearrangement uses TRBV3-1 (or the pseudogene TRBV3-2) and TRBJ2-7, with TRBD1 matching 9 bases. Trimming removed 0 bases from V and 0 bases from J; junction bases left unmatched: 12. This CDR3 has 19 residues. CDR1 is LGHDT and CDR2 is YNNKEL in the germline V gene (reference sequence).

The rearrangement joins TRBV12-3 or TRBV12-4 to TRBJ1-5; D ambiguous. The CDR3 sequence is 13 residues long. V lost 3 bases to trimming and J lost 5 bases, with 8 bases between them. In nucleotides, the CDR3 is TGTGCCAGCAGTTTCAGCGGACATCAGCCCCAGCATTTT. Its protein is CASSFSGHQPQHF.

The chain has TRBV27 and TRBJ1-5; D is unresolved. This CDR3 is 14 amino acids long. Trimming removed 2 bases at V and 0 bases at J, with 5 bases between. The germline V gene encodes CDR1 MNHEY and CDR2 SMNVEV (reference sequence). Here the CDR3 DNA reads TGTGCCAGCAGTTTAGGCCCTAGCAATCAGCCCCAGCATTTT. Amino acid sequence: CASSLGPSNQPQHF.